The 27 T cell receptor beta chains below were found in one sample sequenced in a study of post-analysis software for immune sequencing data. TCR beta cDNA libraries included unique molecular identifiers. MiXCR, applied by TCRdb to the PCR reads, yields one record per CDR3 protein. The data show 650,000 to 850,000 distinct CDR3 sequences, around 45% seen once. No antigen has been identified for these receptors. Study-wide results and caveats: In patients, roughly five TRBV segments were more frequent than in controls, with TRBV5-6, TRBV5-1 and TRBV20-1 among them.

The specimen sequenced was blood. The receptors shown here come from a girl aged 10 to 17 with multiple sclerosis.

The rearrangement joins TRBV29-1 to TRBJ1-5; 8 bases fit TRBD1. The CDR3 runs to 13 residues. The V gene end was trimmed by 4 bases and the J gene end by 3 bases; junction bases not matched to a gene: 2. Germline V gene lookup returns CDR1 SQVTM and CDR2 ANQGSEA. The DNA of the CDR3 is TGCAGCGTTGGGGACAGGACCAATCAGCCCCAGCATTTT. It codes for CSVGDRTNQPQHF.

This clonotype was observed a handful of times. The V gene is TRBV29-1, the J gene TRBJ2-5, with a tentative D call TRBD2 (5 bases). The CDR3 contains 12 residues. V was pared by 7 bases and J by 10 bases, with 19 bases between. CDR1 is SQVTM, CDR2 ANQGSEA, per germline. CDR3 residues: CSASGPRRNQYF. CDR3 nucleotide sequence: TGCAGCGCATCCGGGCCCAGGAGGAACCAGTACTTC.

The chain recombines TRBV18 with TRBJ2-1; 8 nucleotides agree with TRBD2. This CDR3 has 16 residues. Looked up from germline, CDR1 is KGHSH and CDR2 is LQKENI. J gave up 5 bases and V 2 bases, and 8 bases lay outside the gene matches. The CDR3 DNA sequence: TGTGCCAGCTCACCAAGGGGTGCGGGAGGTCACAATGAGCAGTTCTTC. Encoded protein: CASSPRGAGGHNEQFF.

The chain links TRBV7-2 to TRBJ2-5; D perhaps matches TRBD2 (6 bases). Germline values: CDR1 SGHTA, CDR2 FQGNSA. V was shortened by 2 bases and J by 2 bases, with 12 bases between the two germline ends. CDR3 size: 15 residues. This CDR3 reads CASSLREGRQETQYF. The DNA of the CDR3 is TGTGCCAGCAGCTTACGTGAGGGGAGGCAAGAGACCCAGTACTTC.

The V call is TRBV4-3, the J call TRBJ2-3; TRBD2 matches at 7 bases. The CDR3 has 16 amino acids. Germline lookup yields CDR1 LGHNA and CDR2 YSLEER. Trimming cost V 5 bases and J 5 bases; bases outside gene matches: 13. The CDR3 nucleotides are TGCGCCAGCAGCAGACATGGTCCGGGAGGTCAAGATACGCAGTATTTT. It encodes CASSRHGPGGQDTQYF.

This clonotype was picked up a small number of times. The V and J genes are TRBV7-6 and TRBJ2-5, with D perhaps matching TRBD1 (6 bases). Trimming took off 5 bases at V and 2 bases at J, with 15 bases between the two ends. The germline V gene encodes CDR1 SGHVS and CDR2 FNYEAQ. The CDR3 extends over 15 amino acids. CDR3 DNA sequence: TGTGCCAGCAGCCTTTTGGGGACAAGACAAGAGACCCAGTACTTC. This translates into CASSLLGTRQETQYF.

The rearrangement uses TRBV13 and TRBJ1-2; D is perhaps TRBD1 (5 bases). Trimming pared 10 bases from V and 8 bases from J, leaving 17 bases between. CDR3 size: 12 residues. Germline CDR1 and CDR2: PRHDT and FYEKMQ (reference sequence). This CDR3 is CATKDPRGGYTF. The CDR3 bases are TGTGCCACCAAGGATCCAAGGGGCGGCTACACCTTC.

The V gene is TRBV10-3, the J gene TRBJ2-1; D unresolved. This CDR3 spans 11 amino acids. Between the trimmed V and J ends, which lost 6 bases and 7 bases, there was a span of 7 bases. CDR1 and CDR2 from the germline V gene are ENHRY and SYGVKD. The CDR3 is CAISTRNEQFF. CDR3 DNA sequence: TGTGCCATCAGCACCAGGAATGAGCAGTTCTTC.

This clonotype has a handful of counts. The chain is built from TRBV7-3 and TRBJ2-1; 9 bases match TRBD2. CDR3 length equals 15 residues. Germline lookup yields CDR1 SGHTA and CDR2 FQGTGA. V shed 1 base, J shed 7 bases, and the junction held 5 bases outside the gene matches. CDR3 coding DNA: TGTGCCAGCAGCTTAATAGGAGGACTAGCGAATGAGCAGTTCTTC. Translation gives CASSLIGGLANEQFF.

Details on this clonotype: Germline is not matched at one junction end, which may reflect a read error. The CDR3 here is CASSFNRGKDSYEQYF. The CDR3 DNA sequence: TGTGCTAGCAGTTTTAACAGGGGGAAAGACTCCTACGAGCAGTACTTC. The chain links TRBV12-3 or TRBV12-4 to TRBJ2-7; 8 bases map to TRBD1. CDR3 length: 16 amino acids.

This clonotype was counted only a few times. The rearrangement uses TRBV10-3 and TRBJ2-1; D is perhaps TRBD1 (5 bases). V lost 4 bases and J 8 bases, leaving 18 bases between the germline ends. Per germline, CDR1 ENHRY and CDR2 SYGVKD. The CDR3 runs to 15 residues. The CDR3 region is CAISGKQGRGDEQFF. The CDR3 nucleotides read TGTGCCATCAGTGGGAAGCAGGGTAGGGGCGATGAGCAGTTCTTC.

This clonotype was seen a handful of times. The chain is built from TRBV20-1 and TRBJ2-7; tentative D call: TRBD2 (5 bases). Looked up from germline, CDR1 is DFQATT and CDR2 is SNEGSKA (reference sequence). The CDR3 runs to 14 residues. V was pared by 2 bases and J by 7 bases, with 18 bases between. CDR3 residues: CSARPTRPTGEQYF. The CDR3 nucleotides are TGCAGTGCTAGACCAACCAGACCGACGGGAGAGCAGTACTTC.

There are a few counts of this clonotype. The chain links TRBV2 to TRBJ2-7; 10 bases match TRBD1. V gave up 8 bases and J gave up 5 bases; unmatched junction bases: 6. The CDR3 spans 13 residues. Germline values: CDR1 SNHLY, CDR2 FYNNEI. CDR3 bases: TGTGCCAGCCCCGGGACAGGGGATAACGAGCAGTACTTC. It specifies CASPGTGDNEQYF. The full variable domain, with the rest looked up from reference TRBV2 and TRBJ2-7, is EPEVTQTPSHQVTQMGQEVILRCVPISNHLYFYWYRQILGQKVEFLVSFYNNEISEKSEIFDDQFSVERPDGSNFTLKIRSTKLEDSAMYFCASPGTGDNEQYFGPGTRLTVT.

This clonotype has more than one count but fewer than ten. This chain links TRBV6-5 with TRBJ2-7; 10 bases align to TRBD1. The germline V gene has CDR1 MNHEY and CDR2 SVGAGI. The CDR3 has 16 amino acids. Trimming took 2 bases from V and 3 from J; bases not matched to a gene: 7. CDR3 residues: CASSYQSGTGDYEQYF. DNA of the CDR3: TGTGCCAGCAGTTACCAATCCGGGACAGGGGACTACGAGCAGTACTTC.

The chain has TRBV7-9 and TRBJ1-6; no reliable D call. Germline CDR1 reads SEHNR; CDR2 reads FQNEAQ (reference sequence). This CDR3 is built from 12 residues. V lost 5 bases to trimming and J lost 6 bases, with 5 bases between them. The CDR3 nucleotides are TGTGCCAGCAGCATAAGTAATTCACCCCTCCACTTT. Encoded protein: CASSISNSPLHF.

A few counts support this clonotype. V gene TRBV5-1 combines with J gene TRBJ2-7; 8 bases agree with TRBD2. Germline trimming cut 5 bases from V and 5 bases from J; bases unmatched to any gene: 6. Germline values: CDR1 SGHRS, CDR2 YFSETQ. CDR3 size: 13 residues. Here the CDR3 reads CASSGLAPHEQYF. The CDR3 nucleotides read TGCGCCAGCAGTGGACTAGCTCCTCACGAGCAGTACTTC.

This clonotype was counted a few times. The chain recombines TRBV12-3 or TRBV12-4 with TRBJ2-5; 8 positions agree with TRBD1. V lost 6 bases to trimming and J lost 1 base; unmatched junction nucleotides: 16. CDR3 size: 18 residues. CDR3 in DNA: TGTGCCAGCAGCCTGGGACAGGAGAACGGGGTCTCCCAAGAGACCCAGTACTTC. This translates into CASSLGQENGVSQETQYF.

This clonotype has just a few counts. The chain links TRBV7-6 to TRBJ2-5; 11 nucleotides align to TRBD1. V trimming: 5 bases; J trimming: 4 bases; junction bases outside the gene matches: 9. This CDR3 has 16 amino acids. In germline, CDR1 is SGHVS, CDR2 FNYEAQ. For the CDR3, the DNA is TGTGCCAGCAGCCAACGGACAGGGGGCGATGTAGAGACCCAGTACTTC. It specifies CASSQRTGGDVETQYF.

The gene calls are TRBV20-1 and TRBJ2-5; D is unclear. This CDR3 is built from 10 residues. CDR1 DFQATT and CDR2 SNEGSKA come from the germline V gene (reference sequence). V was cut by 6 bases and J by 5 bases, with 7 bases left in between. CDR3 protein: CSALGETQYF. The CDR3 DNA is TGCAGTGCCTTGGGGGAGACCCAGTACTTC.

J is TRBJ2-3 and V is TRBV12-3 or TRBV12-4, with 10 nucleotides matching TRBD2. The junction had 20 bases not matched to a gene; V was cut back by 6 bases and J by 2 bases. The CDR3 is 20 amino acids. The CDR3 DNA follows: TGTGCCAGCAGGAATAGGAGGGGGGGTTGGACTAGCGGATACACAGATACGCAGTATTTT. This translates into CASRNRRGGWTSGYTDTQYF.

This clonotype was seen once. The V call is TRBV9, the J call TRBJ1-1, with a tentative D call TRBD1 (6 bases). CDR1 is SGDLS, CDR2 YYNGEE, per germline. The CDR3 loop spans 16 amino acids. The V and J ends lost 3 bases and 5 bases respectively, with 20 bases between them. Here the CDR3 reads CASSASAQGPKTEAFF. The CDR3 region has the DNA TGTGCCAGCAGCGCCTCAGCACAGGGCCCGAAGACTGAAGCTTTCTTT.

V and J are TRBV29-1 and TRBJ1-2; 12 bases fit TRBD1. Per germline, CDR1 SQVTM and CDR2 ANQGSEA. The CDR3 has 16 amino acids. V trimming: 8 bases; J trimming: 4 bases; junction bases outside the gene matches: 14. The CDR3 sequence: CSTGEGQGADGYGYTF. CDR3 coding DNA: TGCAGCACAGGGGAGGGACAGGGGGCCGATGGCTATGGCTACACCTTC. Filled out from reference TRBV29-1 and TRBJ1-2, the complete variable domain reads SAVISQKPSRDICQRGTSLTIQCQVDSQVTMMFWYRQQPGQSLTLIATANQGSEATYESGFVIDKFPISRPNLTFSTLTVSNMSPEDSSIYLCSTGEGQGADGYGYTFGSGTRLTVV.

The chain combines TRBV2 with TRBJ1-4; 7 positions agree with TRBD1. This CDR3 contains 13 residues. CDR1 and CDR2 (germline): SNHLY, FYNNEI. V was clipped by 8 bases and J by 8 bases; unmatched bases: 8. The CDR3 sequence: CASRQGWGEKLFF. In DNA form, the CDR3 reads TGTGCCAGCCGACAGGGATGGGGGGAAAAACTGTTTTTT. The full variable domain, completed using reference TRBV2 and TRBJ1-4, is EPEVTQTPSHQVTQMGQEVILRCVPISNHLYFYWYRQILGQKVEFLVSFYNNEISEKSEIFDDQFSVERPDGSNFTLKIRSTKLEDSAMYFCASRQGWGEKLFFGSGTQLSVL.

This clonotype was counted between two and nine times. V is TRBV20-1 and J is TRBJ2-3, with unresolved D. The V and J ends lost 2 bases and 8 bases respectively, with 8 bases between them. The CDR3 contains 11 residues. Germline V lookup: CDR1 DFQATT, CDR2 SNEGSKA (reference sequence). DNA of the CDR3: TGCAGTGCTAGACAAACAAGTACGCAGTATTTT. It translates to CSARQTSTQYF.

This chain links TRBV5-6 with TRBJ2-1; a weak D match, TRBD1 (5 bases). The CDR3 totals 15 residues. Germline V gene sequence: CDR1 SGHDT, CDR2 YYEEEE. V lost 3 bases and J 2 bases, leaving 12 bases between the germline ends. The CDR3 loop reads CASSSLKQAYNEQFF. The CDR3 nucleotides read TGTGCCAGCAGCTCTCTCAAACAGGCCTACAATGAGCAGTTCTTC.

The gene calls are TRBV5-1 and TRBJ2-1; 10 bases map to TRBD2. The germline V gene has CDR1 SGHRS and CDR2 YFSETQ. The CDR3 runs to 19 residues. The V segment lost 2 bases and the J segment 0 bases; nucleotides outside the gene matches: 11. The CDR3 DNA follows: TGCGCCAGCAGCTTCAAAGGACTAGCGGCGTTCAGCTCCTACAATGAGCAGTTCTTC. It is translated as CASSFKGLAAFSSYNEQFF.

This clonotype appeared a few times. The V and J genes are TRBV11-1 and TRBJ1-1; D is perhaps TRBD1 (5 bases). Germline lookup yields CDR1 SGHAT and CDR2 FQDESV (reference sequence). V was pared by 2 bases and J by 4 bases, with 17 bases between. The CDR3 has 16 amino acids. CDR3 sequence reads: CASSLFSRVSGTEAFF. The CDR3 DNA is TGTGCCAGCAGCTTATTCTCCAGGGTATCGGGCACTGAAGCTTTCTTT.